This T cell receptor beta chain was observed in a study of T cell changes during pregnancy in multiple sclerosis. TCRdb's copy holds only in-frame clones and misses some; the assay was immunoSEQ multiplex PCR. The data contain approximately 40,000 clones, about nine tenths of them singletons. Unmatched junction bases numbered 9, after V lost 0 bases and J lost 2 bases. Per the germline V gene, CDR1 is SGHRS and CDR2 is YFSETQ. This CDR3 spans 17 amino acids. The rearrangement links TRBV5-1 to TRBJ2-3; 7 nucleotides match TRBD2. The source is a female donor with multiple sclerosis, enrolled in a pregnancy study. The sample consisted of CD8+ T cells from peripheral blood mononuclear cells, taken after pregnancy. CDR3 region: CASSLVASGRLTDTQYF. The CDR3 DNA follows: TGCGCCAGCAGCTTGGTGGCTAGCGGACGACTCACAGATACGCAGTATTTT. Looking up the rest from reference TRBV5-1 and TRBJ2-3 gives the full variable domain: KAGVTQTPRYLIKTRGQQVTLSCSPISGHRSVSWYQQTPGQGLQFLFEYFSETQRNKGNFPGRFSGRQFSNSRSEMNVSTLELGDSALYLCASSLVASGRLTDTQYFGPGTRLTVL.